Presented here are 5 T cell receptor beta chains from one specimen sequenced in a study of blood T cell repertoires in COVID-19. TCRdb's table, derived via immunoSEQ multiplex PCR, lists solely in-frame clones and lacks some. The sample has 430,000 or so clones; roughly 90% are singletons. Sequencing was done on a sample of PBMCs or T cells enriched from blood (not recorded which). These receptors came from a middle-aged woman who had recovered from COVID-19.

This clone was found once. This chain links TRBV20-1 with TRBJ2-7; 10 bases map to TRBD2. The CDR3 runs 15 residues. Germline CDR1 DFQATT, CDR2 SNEGSKA (reference sequence). V was clipped by 3 bases and J by 3 bases; unmatched bases: 8. CDR3 amino acids: CSASLSGRGDYEQYF. The CDR3 DNA is TGCAGTGCTAGTTTGAGCGGGAGGGGGGACTACGAGCAGTACTTC.

This sequence joins TRBV19 and TRBJ2-6; weak D call: TRBD1 (6 bases). The germline CDR1 and CDR2 sequences are LNHDA and SQIVND (reference sequence). CDR3 length: 16 amino acids. The germline V and J ends were trimmed by 5 bases and 0 bases, with 11 bases remaining between them. CDR3 nucleotide sequence: TGTGCCAGTAGTTTCTTGGGGGCCTCTGGGGCCAACGTCCTGACTTTC. It encodes CASSFLGASGANVLTF.

This clone was observed a few times. V usage is TRBV6-1 and J usage is TRBJ1-3; no firm D call. V lost 2 bases, J lost 4 bases, and 6 bases lay in between. The CDR3 is 13 residues long. Germline CDR1 and CDR2: MNHNS and SASEGT. The CDR3 sequence is CASSESIGNTIYF. DNA for the CDR3: TGTGCCAGCAGTGAATCTATAGGAAACACCATATATTTT.

The V and J genes are TRBV5-1 and TRBJ1-1; a weak D match, TRBD1 (5 bases). The germline V gene encodes CDR1 SGHRS and CDR2 YFSETQ. The CDR3 spans 14 residues. Deletions cut 4 bases from V and 4 bases from J, with 14 bases between. This CDR3 reads CASSTGVLSTEAFF. CDR3 DNA sequence: TGCGCCAGCAGCACGGGGGTGCTGAGCACTGAAGCTTTCTTT.

The chain is built from TRBV7-9 and TRBJ1-1; D is ambiguous. In germline, CDR1 is SEHNR, CDR2 FQNEAQ (reference sequence). V lost 6 bases to trimming and J lost 4 bases, with 12 bases between them. The CDR3 runs to 13 residues. CDR3: CASSSNSGTEAFF. The CDR3 nucleotides read TGTGCCAGCAGTTCTAACTCGGGCACTGAAGCTTTCTTT.